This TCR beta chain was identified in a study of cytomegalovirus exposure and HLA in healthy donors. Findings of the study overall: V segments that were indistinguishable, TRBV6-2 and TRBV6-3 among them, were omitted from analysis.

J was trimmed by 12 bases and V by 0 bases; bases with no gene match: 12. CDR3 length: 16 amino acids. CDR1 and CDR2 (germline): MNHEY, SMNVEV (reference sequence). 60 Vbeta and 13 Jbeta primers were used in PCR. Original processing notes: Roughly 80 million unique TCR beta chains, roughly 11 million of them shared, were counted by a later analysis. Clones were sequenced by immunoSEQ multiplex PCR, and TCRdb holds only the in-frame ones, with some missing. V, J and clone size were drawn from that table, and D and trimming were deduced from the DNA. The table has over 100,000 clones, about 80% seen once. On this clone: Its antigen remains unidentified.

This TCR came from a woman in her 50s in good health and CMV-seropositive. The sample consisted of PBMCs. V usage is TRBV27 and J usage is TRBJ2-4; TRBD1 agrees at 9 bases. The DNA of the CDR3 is TGTGCCAGCAGTTTATCGAGTGGGACAGGGTGGGACAGTCAGTACTTC. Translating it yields CASSLSSGTGWDSQYF.